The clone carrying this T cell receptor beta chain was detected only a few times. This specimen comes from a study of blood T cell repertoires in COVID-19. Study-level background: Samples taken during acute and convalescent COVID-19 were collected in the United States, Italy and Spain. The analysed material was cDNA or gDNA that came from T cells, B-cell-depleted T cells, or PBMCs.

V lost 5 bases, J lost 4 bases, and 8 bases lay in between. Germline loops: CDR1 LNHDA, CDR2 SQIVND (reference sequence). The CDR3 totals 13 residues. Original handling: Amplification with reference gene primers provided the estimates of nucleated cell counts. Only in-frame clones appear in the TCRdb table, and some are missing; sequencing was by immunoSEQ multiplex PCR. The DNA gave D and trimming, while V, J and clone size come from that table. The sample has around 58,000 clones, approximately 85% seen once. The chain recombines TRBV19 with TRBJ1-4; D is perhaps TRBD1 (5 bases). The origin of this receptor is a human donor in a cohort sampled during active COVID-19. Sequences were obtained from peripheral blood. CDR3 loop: CASSQGLNEKLFF. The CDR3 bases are TGTGCCAGTAGTCAGGGACTTAATGAAAAACTGTTTTTT.